A single sample gave rise to the 30 T cell receptor beta chains below, sequenced in a study of human T cells and chemical hapten exposure. In TCRdb, the RACE reads were re-called with MiXCR into one record per CDR3 protein. Of nearly 95,000 distinct CDR3 sequences in the sample, 11% were seen once. Time point given: patch test 2, 6 weeks after DPC sensitization. The treatment is: therapeutic diphenylcyclopropenone sensitization with weekly scalp DPC. The material was whole blood, obtained in connection with sensitization to the hapten diphenylcyclopropenone (DPC). The receptors come from a man in his forties or fifties with alopecia areata. Some clones in this sample may be carry-over from other donors' samples.

The chain is built from TRBV6-2 or TRBV6-3 and TRBJ2-1; 7 bases are a match to TRBD2. V lost 8 bases to trimming and J lost 3 bases; unmatched junction nucleotides: 13. Germline V gives CDR1 MNHEY, CDR2 SVGEGT. The CDR3 contains 16 residues. CDR3 protein: CASSFLGGSFYNEQFF. In nucleotides, the CDR3 is TGTGCCAGCTCCTTCTTAGGCGGGAGTTTCTACAATGAGCAGTTCTTC.

The chain links TRBV6-6 to TRBJ2-2, with D perhaps TRBD1 (5 bases). Between the trimmed V and J ends, which lost 4 bases and 3 bases, there was a span of 12 bases. Germline V gene sequence: CDR1 MNHNY, CDR2 SVGAGI (reference sequence). The CDR3 runs 15 residues. CDR3: CASSSDKTYTGELFF. The CDR3, as DNA: TGTGCCAGCAGTTCGGACAAAACTTACACCGGGGAGCTGTTTTTT.

The chain recombines TRBV24-1 with TRBJ2-1; the D gene is possibly TRBD1 (6 bases). The CDR3 covers 14 residues. Germline CDR1 KGHDR, CDR2 SFDVKD. The V and J ends lost 3 bases and 9 bases respectively, with 14 bases between them. CDR3 nucleotides: TGTGCCACCAGTGATCGGCTCGCAGGGGCTGAGCAGTTCTTC. Amino acids: CATSDRLAGAEQFF.

The chain recombines TRBV2 with TRBJ1-4; D gene unclear. Germline V gene data show CDR1 as SNHLY and CDR2 as FYNNEI. This CDR3 contains 15 residues. The V gene lost 1 base and the J gene lost 3 bases, with 9 bases spanning the gap. CDR3 in DNA: TGTGCCAGCAGTGAAGGTTACAGAGCTAATGAAAAACTGTTTTTT. This gives the protein CASSEGYRANEKLFF.

The gene calls are TRBV28 and TRBJ1-5; the match to TRBD1 covers 7 bases. The junction had 21 bases not matched to a gene; V was cut back by 1 base and J by 0 bases. CDR3 length equals 22 residues. Looked up from germline, CDR1 is MDHEN and CDR2 is SYDVKM. The CDR3 coding sequence is TGTGCCAGCAGTTTATCGGGTTTGGGACATCGGGACAGCGTGTATAGCAATCAGCCCCAGCATTTT. This gives the protein CASSLSGLGHRDSVYSNQPQHF.

This clonotype was seen a few times. The chain couples TRBV7-2 to TRBJ1-5, with D tentatively TRBD1 (6 bases). The CDR3 consists of 15 residues. The germline V gene encodes CDR1 SGHTA and CDR2 FQGNSA. The V gene lost 5 bases and the J gene lost 5 bases, with 16 bases spanning the gap. CDR3 loop: CASSQEGGGYQPQHF. In nucleotides, the CDR3 is TGTGCCAGCAGCCAGGAGGGGGGGGGGTATCAGCCCCAGCATTTT.

This clonotype has more than one count but fewer than ten. The junction departs from germline at one end; a sequencing error may be responsible. The chain combines TRBV5-4 with TRBJ2-1; 9 positions match TRBD2. The CDR3 is 16 amino acids. Per the germline V gene, CDR1 is SGHNT and CDR2 is YYREEE (reference sequence). CDR3 bases: TGTGCCAGCAGCCCGCGAGGTAGCGGGAGAAACAATGAGCAGTCCTTC. It specifies CASSPRGSGRNNEQSF.

This clonotype was seen many times. V is TRBV29-1 and J is TRBJ2-3, with TRBD1 matching over 7 bases. CDR1 is SQVTM and CDR2 is ANQGSEA in the germline V gene. Trimming cost V 3 bases and J 2 bases; bases outside gene matches: 5. The CDR3 spans 14 residues. The CDR3 coding sequence is TGCAGCGTTGAGACAGGGCTAAACACAGATACGCAGTATTTT. Translated: CSVETGLNTDTQYF.

This clonotype came up a few times. The V gene is TRBV28, the J gene TRBJ2-7; tentative D call: TRBD2 (6 bases). Germline values: CDR1 MDHEN, CDR2 SYDVKM. The CDR3 contains 16 residues. The germline V and J ends were trimmed by 6 bases and 1 base, with 19 bases remaining between them. The CDR3 sequence: CASSPTGSLASYEQYF. The CDR3 DNA reads as TGTGCCAGCAGCCCGACCGGGAGTTTGGCGTCCTACGAGCAGTACTTC. The full variable domain, in which reference TRBV28 and TRBJ2-7 provide the parts outside the CDR3, is DVKVTQSSRYLVKRTGEKVFLECVQDMDHENMFWYRQDPGLGLRLIYFSYDVKMKEKGDIPEGYSVSREKKERFSLILESASTNQTSMYLCASSPTGSLASYEQYFGPGTRLTVT.

This clonotype was seen a handful of times. The chain uses TRBV20-1 and TRBJ2-7, with TRBD1 matching over 7 bases. CDR3 length: 11 residues. CDR1 and CDR2 (germline): DFQATT, SNEGSKA (reference sequence). The junction had 4 bases not matched to a gene; V was cut back by 6 bases and J by 5 bases. The CDR3 DNA reads as TGCAGTGCCCGAGGGGGCGACGAGCAGTACTTC. Translation gives CSARGGDEQYF.

This clonotype appeared a few times. The V and J genes are TRBV21-1 and TRBJ2-7; the DNA was not compared with TRBD2, the D call given in the table. TRBV21-1 is described as a pseudogene. The CDR3 runs 14 residues. Here the CDR3 reads CASSKGEVSIEQYV. CDR3 DNA: TGTGCCAGCAGCAAAGGGGAGGTGTCCATCGAGCAGTACGTC.

This clonotype was detected a few times. This chain joins TRBV5-1 and TRBJ2-7; 7 bases are shared with TRBD2. J was trimmed by 5 bases and V by 0 bases; bases with no gene match: 2. Looked up from germline, CDR1 is SGHRS and CDR2 is YFSETQ. The CDR3 covers 13 residues. The CDR3 region is CASSLELANEQYF. As DNA, the CDR3 is TGCGCCAGCAGCTTGGAACTAGCGAACGAGCAGTACTTC.

This clonotype was seen a few times. The chain employs TRBV27 and TRBJ2-7; D is possibly TRBD1 (6 bases). The CDR3 extends over 16 amino acids. Between the trimmed V and J ends, which lost 0 bases and 2 bases, there was a span of 14 bases. Germline CDR1 MNHEY, CDR2 SMNVEV (reference sequence). CDR3 nucleotides: TGTGCCAGCAGTTTATCGAACCGACAGGTAACCTACGAGCAGTACTTC. Encoded protein: CASSLSNRQVTYEQYF.

V and J are TRBV7-2 and TRBJ2-5, with a weak D call TRBD1 (6 bases). V lost 3 bases and J lost 0, with 8 bases in between. This CDR3 region has 14 residues. Germline V gene data show CDR1 as SGHTA and CDR2 as FQGNSA. The CDR3 bases are TGTGCCAGCAGCTTCCGGGACAACCAAGAGACCCAGTACTTC. Translation: CASSFRDNQETQYF.

This clonotype was recorded at least ten times. This CDR3 reads CASSNPTGGRMNTEAFF. The DNA for the CDR3 is TGTGCCAGCAGTAACCCAACAGGGGGTCGTATGAACACTGAAGCTTTCTTT. The chain links TRBV27 to TRBJ1-1; TRBD1 agrees at 8 bases. With 5 bases clipped from V and 0 bases from J, the junction kept 11 bases outside the gene matches. This CDR3 has 17 residues. CDR1 is MNHEY, CDR2 SMNVEV, per germline (reference sequence).

The chain uses TRBV27 and TRBJ1-6, with TRBD1 identical over 7 bases. CDR3 length: 17 residues. Germline V lookup: CDR1 MNHEY, CDR2 SMNVEV (reference sequence). Trimming at V came to 4 bases and at J to 7 bases, leaving 13 bases not matched to a gene. The CDR3 DNA follows: TGTGCCAGCAGTTCACTCTCAGGGGGGTTCGTAAATTCACCCCTCCACTTT. It is translated as CASSSLSGGFVNSPLHF.

The chain recombines TRBV6-2 or TRBV6-3 with TRBJ2-3; D is perhaps TRBD1 or TRBD2 (5 bases each). Germline CDR1 is MNHEY and CDR2 is SVGEGT. CDR3 length: 14 amino acids. Trimming removed 4 bases from V and 4 bases from J, with 12 bases in between. Here the CDR3 reads CASSSWQGADTQYF. The CDR3 DNA reads TGTGCCAGCAGTTCGTGGCAGGGAGCAGATACGCAGTATTTT.

The CDR3 region is CASSSTANYGYTF. The CDR3 bases are TGCGCCAGCAGCTCGACAGCAAACTATGGCTACACCTTC. J is TRBJ1-2 and V is TRBV5-1, with a weak D call TRBD1 (5 bases). Trimming shortened V by 3 bases and J by 2 bases, and 8 bases separated the two germline ends. The germline V gene encodes CDR1 SGHRS and CDR2 YFSETQ. CDR3 size: 13 residues.

The rearrangement joins TRBV7-9 to TRBJ2-7; D unclear. CDR1 and CDR2 (germline): SEHNR, FQNEAQ (reference sequence). The ends were cut back, 3 bases at V and 2 bases at J, with 5 bases in the middle. CDR3 length equals 12 residues. CDR3 region: CASSLVAYEQYF. The CDR3 DNA follows: TGTGCCAGCAGCTTGGTAGCCTACGAGCAGTACTTC.

This clonotype was seen a handful of times. The chain employs TRBV3-1 and TRBJ2-5; 13 bases match TRBD2. The CDR3 runs to 16 residues. The germline V gene encodes CDR1 LGHDT and CDR2 YNNKEL (reference sequence). V trimming: 4 bases; J trimming: 2 bases; junction bases outside the gene matches: 4. Here the CDR3 DNA reads TGTGCCAGCAGCCCGAGACTAGCGGGAGGACAAGAGACCCAGTACTTC. Protein product: CASSPRLAGGQETQYF.

The rearrangement uses TRBV12-3 or TRBV12-4 and TRBJ2-7, with 7 bases aligning to TRBD2. This CDR3 is 13 amino acids long. V lost 1 base to trimming and J lost 7 bases; unmatched junction nucleotides: 4. This CDR3 is CASSLGGRDEQYF. The CDR3 DNA reads TGTGCCAGCAGTTTAGGCGGGAGAGATGAGCAGTACTTC.

Written as DNA, the CDR3 is TGTGCCAGCTCACCCCCCGGGAACCAAGAGACCCAGTACTTC. This encodes CASSPPGNQETQYF. This chain uses TRBV18 with TRBJ2-5; tentative D call: TRBD2 (5 bases). Germline V CDR1 and CDR2: KGHSH, LQKENI. Trimming cost V 3 bases and J 0 bases, with 8 bases left between them. There are 14 residues in the CDR3. Looking up the rest from reference TRBV18 and TRBJ2-5 gives the full variable domain: NAGVMQNPRHLVRRRGQEARLRCSPMKGHSHVYWYRQLPEEGLKFMVYLQKENIIDESGMPKERFSAEFPKEGPSILRIQQVVRGDSAAYFCASSPPGNQETQYFGPGTRLLVL.

This clonotype was picked up many times. This chain uses TRBV6-5 with TRBJ1-1; D remains ambiguous. V was shortened by 8 bases and J by 0 bases, with 13 bases between the two germline ends. The CDR3 covers 14 residues. Germline V gene lookup returns CDR1 MNHEY and CDR2 SVGAGI. Here the CDR3 DNA reads TGTGCCAGCGTCCGGTCAGGAATGAACACTGAAGCTTTCTTT. Protein product: CASVRSGMNTEAFF.

The J gene is TRBJ2-3, the V gene TRBV10-3; TRBD2 aligns across 9 bases. This CDR3 contains 13 residues. CDR1 and CDR2 from the germline V gene are ENHRY and SYGVKD. The V and J ends lost 4 bases and 6 bases, in that order; junction bases with no gene match: 2. The DNA of the CDR3 is TGTGCCATCAGTGGGACTAGCGCGGATACGCAGTATTTT. Translation gives CAISGTSADTQYF.

This clonotype was observed at least ten times. V is TRBV5-8 and J is TRBJ1-1, with 10 positions matching TRBD1. With V trimmed by 0 bases and J by 9 bases, 5 bases remained unmatched. The CDR3 contains 14 residues. From germline, CDR1 is SGHTS and CDR2 YDEGEE. The CDR3 loop is CASSLGQGAIQAFF. The CDR3 bases are TGTGCCAGCAGCTTGGGACAGGGGGCAATTCAAGCTTTCTTT.

This clonotype was detected only a few times. The chain recombines TRBV20-1 with TRBJ2-7; 8 positions match TRBD2. CDR1 is DFQATT, CDR2 SNEGSKA, per germline (reference sequence). The junction had 9 bases not matched to a gene; V was cut back by 5 bases and J by 0 bases. This CDR3 comprises 15 residues. CDR3 loop: CSAGETSGSSYEQYF. The CDR3 DNA sequence: TGCAGTGCTGGTGAAACTAGCGGAAGCTCCTACGAGCAGTACTTC.

This clonotype was seen ten or more times. This chain links TRBV11-2 with TRBJ1-2; weak D call: TRBD1 (5 bases). The CDR3 is made up of 14 amino acids. CDR1 is SGHAT, CDR2 FQNNGV, per germline. V was clipped by 8 bases and J by 0 bases, with 13 bases between them. The CDR3 spells CASRVQATNYGYTF. The CDR3 DNA reads as TGTGCCAGCCGAGTACAGGCGACTAACTATGGCTACACCTTC.

This clonotype has a handful of counts. The chain combines TRBV29-1 with TRBJ2-5; tentatively, D is TRBD1 (8 bases). Looked up from germline, CDR1 is SQVTM and CDR2 is ANQGSEA. There are 13 residues in the CDR3. V dropped 6 bases and J dropped 4 bases, with 15 bases sitting between them. CDR3 in amino acids: CSVDTGGGETQYF. In nucleotides, the CDR3 is TGCAGCGTCGATACAGGGGGGGGAGAGACCCAGTACTTC.

This clonotype was picked up a small number of times. The chain recombines TRBV6-5 with TRBJ1-4; the D is unclear. Germline CDR1 MNHEY, CDR2 SVGAGI. The length of the CDR3 is 15 residues. Trimming stripped 0 bases from V and 5 bases from J, with 10 bases between. The CDR3 nucleotides read TGTGCCAGCAGTTACTCGAGAGAGAAAAATGAAAAACTGTTTTTT. Translating it yields CASSYSREKNEKLFF.

V is TRBV20-1 and J is TRBJ2-1; TRBD2 might be the D (6 bases). The length of the CDR3 is 14 residues. Germline loops: CDR1 DFQATT, CDR2 SNEGSKA (reference sequence). V lost 4 bases and J 1 base, leaving 11 bases between the germline ends. The DNA of the CDR3 is TGCAGTGCTAACCGGGACTCTTCCTACAATGAGCAGTTCTTC. This sequence encodes CSANRDSSYNEQFF.